The 30 T cell receptor beta chains listed next were all sequenced from one sample in a study of shared clonotypes between healthy human individuals. TCRdb's table, derived via immunoSEQ multiplex PCR, lists solely in-frame clones and lacks some. The repertoire has under 2,000,000 clones, over 85% of them found once; the top ten carry more than 0.95%. Naive CD8 cells lacked CD45RO, underwent positive selection for CCR7 and left out terminally differentiated effector memory CD45RA+ cells. The sample consisted of naive CD8+ T cells sorted from blood. The receptors originated from a man younger than 30 in good health.

The chain joins TRBV4-3 to TRBJ2-1; possible D gene TRBD2, 7 bases. The CDR3 loop spans 19 amino acids. V dropped 3 bases and J dropped 0 bases, with 21 bases sitting between them. Looked up from germline, CDR1 is LGHNA and CDR2 is YSLEER. The CDR3 sequence: CASSQTQGGGPISYNEQFF. The CDR3 coding sequence is TGCGCCAGCAGCCAGACCCAAGGGGGGGGTCCGATCTCCTACAATGAGCAGTTCTTC.

The chain combines TRBV11-2 with TRBJ2-7; the D gene is possibly TRBD1 (6 bases). Trimming left V 5 bases short and J 2 bases short, with 10 bases between. The CDR3 is 13 residues long. CDR1 is SGHAT and CDR2 is FQNNGV in the germline V gene. In DNA, the CDR3 is TGTGCCAGCAGCACGGACAGTACCTACGAGCAGTACTTC. Protein product: CASSTDSTYEQYF. The full variable domain, in which reference TRBV11-2 and TRBJ2-7 provide the parts outside the CDR3, is EAGVAQSPRYKIIEKRQSVAFWCNPISGHATLYWYQQILGQGPKLLIQFQNNGVVDDSQLPKDRFSAERLKGVDSTLKIQPAKLEDSAVYLCASSTDSTYEQYFGPGTRLTVT.

The chain combines TRBV27 with TRBJ1-2; TRBD1 agrees at 7 bases. Per germline, CDR1 MNHEY and CDR2 SMNVEV (reference sequence). CDR3 length equals 13 residues. V lost 6 bases, J lost 6 bases, and 7 bases stayed unmatched. CDR3 sequence reads: CASRSRGGHGYTF. The CDR3 DNA reads as TGTGCCAGCAGATCAAGAGGGGGCCATGGCTACACCTTC.

This clone was picked up one time. This chain links TRBV6-6 with TRBJ2-1; D not resolved. In germline, CDR1 is MNHNY, CDR2 SVGAGI (reference sequence). The ends were cut back, 6 bases at V and 1 base at J, with 10 bases in the middle. There are 14 residues in the CDR3. DNA for the CDR3: TGTGCCAGCAGGTTCTTGAGGTCCTACAATGAGCAGTTCTTC. The encoded protein is CASRFLRSYNEQFF.

The rearrangement joins TRBV11-2 to TRBJ2-7; D is tentatively TRBD1 or TRBD2 (5 bases each). Trimming cost V 5 bases and J 5 bases, with 22 bases left between them. The CDR3 has 16 residues. Germline lookup yields CDR1 SGHAT and CDR2 FQNNGV. The CDR3 loop is CASSRPRDPRSDEQYF. The CDR3 DNA reads as TGTGCCAGCAGCCGGCCCCGGGACCCCCGTTCAGACGAGCAGTACTTC. Full variable domain (missing parts from reference TRBV11-2 and TRBJ2-7): EAGVAQSPRYKIIEKRQSVAFWCNPISGHATLYWYQQILGQGPKLLIQFQNNGVVDDSQLPKDRFSAERLKGVDSTLKIQPAKLEDSAVYLCASSRPRDPRSDEQYFGPGTRLTVT.

J is TRBJ2-7 and V is TRBV5-6; D not resolved. Germline V gene lookup returns CDR1 SGHDT and CDR2 YYEEEE. V lost 0 bases and J lost 4, with 11 bases in between. The CDR3 has 14 amino acids. This chain's CDR3 is CASSLAGLYYEQYF. Here the CDR3 DNA reads TGTGCCAGCAGCTTGGCCGGTCTTTATTACGAGCAGTACTTC.

This clone showed up just once. The chain has TRBV28 and TRBJ2-5; D is undetermined. Trimming removed 8 bases from V and 3 bases from J, with 13 bases in between. The germline gives CDR1 MDHEN, CDR2 SYDVKM. The CDR3 has 13 residues. CDR3 amino acids: CASGSLEEETQYF. The CDR3 DNA reads as TGTGCCAGCGGTTCTTTGGAAGAAGAGACCCAGTACTTC.

On this clone itself: At the DNA level, this CDR3 is encoded by other sequences in the same sample as well. This rearrangement joins TRBV9 to TRBJ2-7; D is possibly TRBD1 or TRBD2 (5 bases each). Per the germline V gene, CDR1 is SGDLS and CDR2 is YYNGEE. V was shortened by 2 bases and J by 0 bases, with 12 bases between the two germline ends. This CDR3 has 15 residues. The CDR3: CASSVGDGSSYEQYF. The CDR3 nucleotides read TGTGCCAGCAGCGTTGGGGACGGCAGCTCCTACGAGCAGTACTTC.

The V call is TRBV9, the J call TRBJ2-1; 14 bases line up with TRBD2. CDR1 and CDR2 (germline): SGDLS, YYNGEE. This CDR3 spans 16 amino acids. J gave up 9 bases and V 2 bases, and 7 bases lay outside the gene matches. The CDR3 nucleotides are TGTGCCAGCAGCGTTTTCGGGACTAGCGGGGGTATTGAGCAGTTCTTC. Translation: CASSVFGTSGGIEQFF.

This chain links TRBV6-5 with TRBJ2-1; 7 bases fit TRBD1. The length of the CDR3 is 14 residues. The junction had 8 bases not matched to a gene; V was cut back by 4 bases and J by 8 bases. The V gene's germline CDR1 is MNHEY and CDR2 SVGAGI. CDR3 DNA sequence: TGTGCCAGCAGTTCACAGGGGATACACGATGAGCAGTTCTTC. Translated: CASSSQGIHDEQFF.

This chain links TRBV6-1 with TRBJ2-7; D might be TRBD1 or TRBD2, each matching 5 bases. In germline, CDR1 is MNHNS, CDR2 SASEGT. This CDR3 is built from 13 residues. V shed 8 bases and J shed 2 bases, with 13 bases lying between them. In nucleotides, the CDR3 is TGTGCCAGCGGGGCACGGGGCCCCTACGAGCAGTACTTC. Its protein is CASGARGPYEQYF.

The chain recombines TRBV13 with TRBJ2-3, with unresolved D. Germline assignment: CDR1 PRHDT and CDR2 FYEKMQ (reference sequence). Trimming took 10 bases from V and 1 from J, leaving 9 bases between them. This CDR3 region has 12 residues. This chain's CDR3 is CATSRGTDTQYF. The CDR3 bases are TGTGCCACCTCTCGGGGCACAGATACGCAGTATTTT.

The CDR3 DNA reads as TGTGCCAGCAGTTACGGGACAGGGGGCAACACTGAAGCTTTCTTT. Its translation: CASSYGTGGNTEAFF. V usage is TRBV6-5 and J usage is TRBJ1-1; the match to TRBD1 covers 12 bases. Germline CDR1 is MNHEY and CDR2 is SVGAGI. The trim removed 2 bases at V and 2 bases at J, leaving 0 bases unmatched. The CDR3 contains 15 residues.

V gene TRBV6-6 combines with J gene TRBJ2-3; 8 bases match TRBD2. Per germline, CDR1 MNHNY and CDR2 SVGAGI (reference sequence). This CDR3 is 15 amino acids long. J lost 8 bases, V lost 0 bases, and 7 bases had no gene match. The CDR3 coding sequence is TGTGCCAGCAGTTACTCGGCGGGGGGTACGGGTACGCAGTATTTT. It translates to CASSYSAGGTGTQYF.

A single count supports this clone. CDR3 nucleotides: TGTGCCACCAGCTTTACAGGGGGGTACGAGCAGTACTTC. This translates into CATSFTGGYEQYF. The V call is TRBV15, the J call TRBJ2-7; the match to TRBD1 covers 8 bases. CDR3 length: 13 amino acids. Looked up from germline, CDR1 is LNHNV and CDR2 is YYDKDF (reference sequence). V shed 5 bases, J shed 4 bases, and the junction held 4 bases outside the gene matches.

The CDR3 region has the DNA TGTGCCAGCAGTTCTCGGGGGGGGCAAGATGAGCAGTTCTTC. It translates to CASSSRGGQDEQFF. V gene TRBV27 combines with J gene TRBJ2-1; 8 positions match TRBD2. Germline CDR1 MNHEY, CDR2 SMNVEV (reference sequence). The CDR3 length is 14 residues. The trim removed 4 bases at V and 8 bases at J, leaving 7 bases unmatched.

The chain uses TRBV5-4 and TRBJ2-7; D is undetermined. Germline V CDR1 and CDR2: SGHNT, YYREEE (reference sequence). There are 13 residues in the CDR3. Trimming removed 3 bases at V and 3 bases at J, with 10 bases between. This CDR3 is CASSYRPDYEQYF. DNA of the CDR3: TGTGCCAGCAGCTACCGCCCCGACTACGAGCAGTACTTC. Based on the CDR3 plus reference TRBV5-4 and TRBJ2-7, the full variable domain is ETGVTQSPTHLIKTRGQQVTLRCSSQSGHNTVSWYQQALGQGPQFIFQYYREEENGRGNFPPRFSGLQFPNYSSELNVNALELDDSALYLCASSYRPDYEQYFGPGTRLTVT.

The rearrangement joins TRBV30 to TRBJ2-5; 9 bases line up with TRBD2. The germline CDR1 and CDR2 sequences are GTSNPN and SVGIG (reference sequence). The CDR3 loop spans 16 amino acids. Trimming cost V 8 bases and J 5 bases; bases outside gene matches: 18. The CDR3 loop reads CAGTPLAGHTGETQYF. For the CDR3, the DNA is TGTGCCGGGACGCCGCTAGCGGGACATACAGGGGAGACCCAGTACTTC. Full variable domain (outside the CDR3, taken from reference TRBV30 and TRBJ2-5): SQTIHQWPATLVQPVGSPLSLECTVEGTSNPNLYWYRQAAGRGLQLLFYSVGIGQISSEVPQNLSASRPQDRQFILSSKKLLLSDSGFYLCAGTPLAGHTGETQYFGPGTRLLVL.

CDR3 DNA sequence: TGTGCCTTCGACAGGGTGGGCACCGGGGAGCTGTTTTTT. Encoded protein: CAFDRVGTGELFF. This chain joins TRBV30 and TRBJ2-2, with TRBD1 matching over 7 bases. The CDR3 has 13 amino acids. V lost 7 bases and J lost 4; bases outside the gene matches: 6. From germline, CDR1 is GTSNPN and CDR2 SVGIG (reference sequence).

The J gene is TRBJ2-2, the V gene TRBV12-5; tentatively, D is TRBD2 (5 bases). The germline gives CDR1 LGHNT, CDR2 FRNRAP. Trimming removed 2 bases at V and 11 bases at J, with 18 bases between. The CDR3 totals 15 residues. CDR3 amino acids: CASGLSPEEAAELFF. The CDR3 DNA follows: TGTGCTAGTGGTTTGTCCCCGGAGGAGGCGGCCGAGCTGTTTTTT.

The rearrangement links TRBV5-4 to TRBJ2-1; no reliable D call. This CDR3 is built from 15 residues. Germline assignment: CDR1 SGHNT and CDR2 YYREEE (reference sequence). Trimming removed 4 bases at V and 7 bases at J, with 18 bases between. The CDR3 reads CASSPTRGRDNEQFF. In DNA form, the CDR3 reads TGTGCCAGCAGCCCTACTCGAGGTAGAGATAATGAGCAGTTCTTC.

The chain couples TRBV5-6 to TRBJ2-7; TRBD1 might be the D (6 bases). The germline V and J ends were trimmed by 6 bases and 5 bases, with 24 bases remaining between them. There are 16 residues in the CDR3. Looked up from germline, CDR1 is SGHDT and CDR2 is YYEEEE. CDR3 region: CASTMLVWGRRHEQYF. The CDR3 bases are TGTGCCAGCACCATGCTTGTTTGGGGGCGCAGGCACGAGCAGTACTTC.

This clone was picked up one time. The rearrangement links TRBV28 to TRBJ1-4; D gene uncertain. The CDR3 covers 17 residues. In germline, CDR1 is MDHEN, CDR2 SYDVKM. Trimming removed 3 bases at V and 2 bases at J, with 16 bases between. CDR3 amino acids: CASSLDGRKPTNEKLFF. Here the CDR3 DNA reads TGTGCCAGCAGTTTGGACGGGCGGAAGCCCACTAATGAAAAACTGTTTTTT. The full variable domain, in which reference TRBV28 and TRBJ1-4 provide the parts outside the CDR3, is DVKVTQSSRYLVKRTGEKVFLECVQDMDHENMFWYRQDPGLGLRLIYFSYDVKMKEKGDIPEGYSVSREKKERFSLILESASTNQTSMYLCASSLDGRKPTNEKLFFGSGTQLSVL.

For this clone: Other DNA sequences from this sample encode an identical CDR3 as well. The J gene is TRBJ2-5, the V gene TRBV5-4, with D possibly being TRBD2 (6 bases). The CDR3 runs 13 residues. CDR1 and CDR2 from the germline V gene are SGHNT and YYREEE (reference sequence). The V end was cut by 0 bases, the J end by 4 bases, with 7 bases between. The CDR3 loop is CASSLVEGETQYF. The CDR3 DNA reads TGTGCCAGCAGCTTGGTGGAGGGAGAGACCCAGTACTTC.

The chain joins TRBV28 to TRBJ1-4; the D is unclear. V lost 4 bases, J lost 0 bases, and 12 bases lay in between. CDR3 length: 16 amino acids. The germline V gene encodes CDR1 MDHEN and CDR2 SYDVKM. CDR3 sequence reads: CASSWSANATNEKLFF. CDR3 sequence (DNA): TGTGCCAGCAGTTGGTCGGCAAACGCAACTAATGAAAAACTGTTTTTT. The full variable domain, completed using reference TRBV28 and TRBJ1-4, is DVKVTQSSRYLVKRTGEKVFLECVQDMDHENMFWYRQDPGLGLRLIYFSYDVKMKEKGDIPEGYSVSREKKERFSLILESASTNQTSMYLCASSWSANATNEKLFFGSGTQLSVL.

This chain joins TRBV4-3 and TRBJ1-3; D is unclear. The germline V gene has CDR1 LGHNA and CDR2 YSLEER. The CDR3 has 16 amino acids. Trimming pared 0 bases from V and 2 bases from J, leaving 11 bases between. In DNA form, the CDR3 reads TGCGCCAGCAGCCAAGATTCGAGGGCGGCTGGAAACACCATATATTTT. It encodes CASSQDSRAAGNTIYF.

The V call is TRBV5-1, the J call TRBJ1-2, with D possibly being TRBD1 (6 bases). Germline assignment: CDR1 SGHRS and CDR2 YFSETQ. The CDR3 sequence is 14 residues long. With 0 bases removed from V and 4 bases from J, the gap between germline ends came to 10 bases. CDR3 nucleotide sequence: TGCGCCAGCAGCTTGGAAACAGGGTTCTATGGCTACACCTTC. Translation gives CASSLETGFYGYTF.

The V call is TRBV11-2, the J call TRBJ2-7, with TRBD2 matching over 12 bases. With 5 bases clipped from V and 4 bases from J, the junction kept 12 bases outside the gene matches. The germline gives CDR1 SGHAT, CDR2 FQNNGV. The CDR3 is 17 residues long. The DNA of the CDR3 is TGTGCCAGCAGCCCCGGGGTTGCTAGCGGGAGGGCTTACGAGCAGTACTTC. Protein sequence: CASSPGVASGRAYEQYF.

V gene TRBV2 combines with J gene TRBJ2-7; D uncertain. Trimming stripped 3 bases from V and 2 bases from J, with 11 bases between. CDR1 and CDR2 from the germline V gene are SNHLY and FYNNEI. The CDR3 is 14 amino acids. In DNA, the CDR3 is TGTGCCAGCAGTGACCCCGGGCAGACCTACGAGCAGTACTTC. It encodes CASSDPGQTYEQYF.

The V call is TRBV5-4, the J call TRBJ2-3, with 7 bases identical to TRBD1. V was pared by 4 bases and J by 1 base, with 3 bases of the junction left unmatched. CDR3 length: 14 amino acids. Germline V CDR1 and CDR2: SGHNT, YYREEE (reference sequence). In DNA, the CDR3 is TGTGCCAGCAGCGACGGGACAGGCACAGATACGCAGTATTTT. Residues: CASSDGTGTDTQYF.